The sequence of this TCR beta chain was determined in a study of shared clonotypes between healthy human individuals. Overall study: The study enrolled two women and a few men aged 18 to 49. The plates for each donor numbered three CD4 naive, three CD4 memory, two CD8 naive and one CD8 memory.

A word on this clone: The antigen is undetermined.

General study findings and limits: Incompleteness in sorted-subset sequencing, despite large depth, was shown by rarefaction.

Clones were sequenced by immunoSEQ multiplex PCR, and TCRdb holds only the in-frame ones, with some missing. The table lists around 1,100,000 clones, roughly 77% of them singletons. Losses at the gene ends were 4 bases for V and 2 bases for J; bases not matched to a gene: 7. Germline V gene sequence: CDR1 SGHNT, CDR2 YYREEE (reference sequence). The CDR3 has 16 residues. In the CD4+ fraction, cells were divided into CD45RA+ naive and CD45RA-negative memory subsets. Source material: memory CD4+ T cells from PBMCs. Stated subset: CD45RA-negative fraction. The J gene is TRBJ2-3, the V gene TRBV5-4, with TRBD2 identical over 10 bases. This clonotype originated in a man aged 18-30 years in good health. Some clones in this sample may be carry-over from other donors' samples. In DNA, the CDR3 is TGTGCCAGCAGCCCCCGGACTAGCGGTGACACAGATACGCAGTATTTT. This encodes CASSPRTSGDTDTQYF.